A selection of T cell receptor beta chains follows, all from one sample in a study of cytomegalovirus exposure and HLA in healthy donors. Profiled with immunoSEQ multiplex PCR; TCRdb holds only in-frame clones, not every one. The table shows a few hundred thousand clones, with about four fifths occurring only once. Sequenced sample: PBMCs. All receptors come from a young man in good health and CMV-seronegative. Both conserved end residues are part of each CDR3. D genes are given only for firm matches. Clone size, where shown, is once, few, many, or a class for clones that have expanded.

.	TRBV28	TRBJ2-5	TRBD2	CASSPGLAGGPETQYF	TGTGCCAGCAGTCCCGGACTAGCGGGGGGCCCAGAGACCCAGTACTTC
few	TRBV30	TRBJ1-2	.	CAWAYGYTF	TGTGCCTGGGCGTATGGCTACACCTTC
.	TRBV19	TRBJ1-4	.	CASSMGRLRTTNEKLFF	TGTGCCAGTAGTATGGGGCGACTCCGGACAACTAATGAAAAACTGTTTTTT
.	TRBV4-3	TRBJ2-7	.	CASSMGLGGSYEQYF	TGCGCCAGCAGCATGGGGTTAGGGGGCTCCTACGAGCAGTACTTC
.	TRBV19	TRBJ2-6	.	CASSITTGANVLTF	TGTGCCAGTAGTATAACAACCGGGGCCAACGTCCTGACTTTC
.	TRBV7-6	TRBJ1-6	.	CASSLAEDSNSPLHF	TGTGCCAGCAGCTTAGCGGAGGACAGTAATTCACCCCTCCACTTT
few	TRBV7-9	TRBJ2-1	TRBD2	CSSSLRLGLAGGGEQFF	TGTTCCAGCAGCTTACGTCTAGGCCTAGCGGGGGGCGGGGAGCAGTTCTTC
.	TRBV28	TRBJ1-2	.	CASSLWEGRSGYTF	TGTGCCAGCAGTTTATGGGAGGGTAGAAGTGGCTACACCTTC
.	TRBV5-4	TRBJ2-3	TRBD1	CASSYDLEQGGSTDTQYF	TGTGCCAGCAGCTACGATCTCGAACAGGGGGGTAGCACAGATACGCAGTATTTT
.	TRBV4-3	TRBJ2-2	TRBD1	CASSQETGEYTGELFF	TGCGCCAGCAGCCAAGAAACAGGGGAGTACACCGGGGAGCTGTTTTTT
.	TRBV9	TRBJ2-4	TRBD2	CASSPRSGGPQNIQYF	TGTGCCAGCAGCCCCCGTAGCGGGGGCCCTCAAAACATTCAGTACTTC
.	TRBV7-2	TRBJ1-5	.	CASSLEGDQPQHF	TGTGCCAGCAGCTTAGAAGGAGATCAGCCCCAGCATTTT
.	TRBV7-2	TRBJ2-5	TRBD2	CASSLGGGEQETQYF	TGTGCCAGCAGCTTAGGCGGGGGGGAGCAAGAGACCCAGTACTTC
.	TRBV7-9	TRBJ2-7	TRBD1	CASSLPTGGKSYEQYF	TGTGCCAGCAGTTTACCAACAGGGGGCAAATCCTACGAGCAGTACTTC
.	TRBV6-1	TRBJ2-2	.	CASSPGVLGTGELFF	TGTGCCAGCAGCCCAGGTGTCCTGGGCACCGGGGAGCTGTTTTTT
few	TRBV11-3	TRBJ2-3	.	CASSLATDTQYF	TGTGCCAGCAGCTTAGCAACAGATACGCAGTATTTT
.	TRBV27	TRBJ2-7	.	CASTDFLSYEQYF	TGTGCCTCGACGGACTTTCTCTCCTACGAGCAGTACTTC
.	TRBV5-4	TRBJ2-2	.	CASSAYGTGELFF	TGTGCCAGCAGCGCCTACGGGACCGGGGAGCTGTTTTTT